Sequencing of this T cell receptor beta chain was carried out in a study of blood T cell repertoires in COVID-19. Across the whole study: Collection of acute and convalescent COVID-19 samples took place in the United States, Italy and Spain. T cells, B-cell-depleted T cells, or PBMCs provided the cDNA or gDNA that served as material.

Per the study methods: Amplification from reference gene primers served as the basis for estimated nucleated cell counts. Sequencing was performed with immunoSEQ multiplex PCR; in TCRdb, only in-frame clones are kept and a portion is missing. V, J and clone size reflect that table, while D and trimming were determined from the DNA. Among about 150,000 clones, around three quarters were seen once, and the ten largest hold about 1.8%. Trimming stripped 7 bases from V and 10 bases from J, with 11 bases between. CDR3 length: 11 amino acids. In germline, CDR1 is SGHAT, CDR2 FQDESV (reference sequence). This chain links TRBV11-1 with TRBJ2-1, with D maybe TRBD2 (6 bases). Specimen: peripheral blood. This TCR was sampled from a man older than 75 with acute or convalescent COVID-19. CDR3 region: CASNGGFEQFF. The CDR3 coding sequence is TGTGCCAGCAACGGGGGATTCGAGCAGTTCTTC.